This TCR beta chain was documented in a study of CD4 T cell repertoires in COVID-19. Whole-study context: Relabeled CFSE-low cells, IL-2-expanded for about nine days, met spikes from other coronaviruses. Overall study results and limits: Two or all three memory subsets shared several highly expanded SARS-CoV-2-reactive clonotypes.

Donors had recovered from mild-to-severe COVID-19. The memory T cells were sequenced right after ex vivo isolation, without culture. About this clone: Its target is unknown.

Method: immunoSEQ multiplex PCR; TCRdb's copy keeps in-frame clones and lacks some. The table has approximately 79,000 clones, about four fifths seen once. From germline, CDR1 is LNHDA and CDR2 SQIVND (reference sequence). The ends were cut back, 4 bases at V and 4 bases at J, with 17 bases in the middle. The CDR3 has 15 residues. The chain recombines TRBV19 with TRBJ2-7, with D possibly being TRBD1 (6 bases). This receptor was obtained from a human donor who had COVID-19. Sample: CD4+ T cells from peripheral blood, taken after recovery from COVID-19. The CDR3 sequence is CASSTTGQLRYEQYF. Written as DNA, the CDR3 is TGTGCCAGTAGTACCACGGGACAACTTCGTTACGAGCAGTACTTC. Combining the CDR3 with reference TRBV19 and TRBJ2-7 gives the whole variable domain DGGITQSPKYLFRKEGQNVTLSCEQNLNHDAMYWYRQDPGQGLRLIYYSQIVNDFQKGDIAEGYSVSREKKESFPLTVTSAQKNPTAFYLCASSTTGQLRYEQYFGPGTRLTVT.